These T cell receptor beta chains were read from a single sample in a study of blood T cell repertoires in COVID-19. Only in-frame clones appear in the TCRdb table, and some are missing; sequencing was by immunoSEQ multiplex PCR. Of more than 15,000 clones listed, more than 80% are singletons. The specimen was peripheral blood. The receptors come from a human donor in a cohort sampled during active COVID-19. The CDR3 runs from the conserved cysteine through the conserved F or W. A D gene is named only where the DNA matches it firmly. Not all rows give a size; the values are once, few, many and, for expanded clones, a class.

j_call,clone_size,d_call,v_call,cdr3_nt,cdr3_aa
TRBJ2-7,.,.,TRBV5-1,TGCGCCAGCAGCTTGGAGGCGGGGGCCTTCTACGAGCAGTACTTC,CASSLEAGAFYEQYF
TRBJ2-5,.,.,TRBV30,TGTGCCTGGAGTCGGACTGTTAAAGAGACCCAGTACTTC,CAWSRTVKETQYF
TRBJ2-3,.,TRBD2,TRBV7-2,TGTGCCAGCAGCACCGGACTAGCGGGGGCGGGAGATACGCAGTATTTT,CASSTGLAGAGDTQYF
TRBJ2-1,.,TRBD2,TRBV7-2,TGTGCCAGCAGCTCCCGACTAGCGGGGAGCGGGGCGAAGGGTGAGCAGTTCTTC,CASSSRLAGSGAKGEQFF
TRBJ2-1,.,TRBD2,TRBV10-1,TGCGCCAGCAGTGGGTCGGGACTAGCGGACGAGAAGTACAATGAGCAGTTCTTC,CASSGSGLADEKYNEQFF
TRBJ1-4,.,.,TRBV15,TGTGCCACCAGCCTAATGGCCAGGGCCAATGAAAAACTGTTTTTT,CATSLMARANEKLFF
TRBJ1-1,.,.,TRBV19,TGTGCCAGTAGTCCCCAGGCGAACAGGAACACTGAAGCTTTCTTT,CASSPQANRNTEAFF
TRBJ1-3,.,.,TRBV9,TGTGCCAGCAGCGTAGGTGCGGTACCCGGAAACACCATATATTTT,CASSVGAVPGNTIYF
TRBJ1-6,.,.,TRBV5-1,TGCGCCAGCAGAGGGGAATCGGATAATTCACCCCTCCACTTT,CASRGESDNSPLHF
TRBJ1-1,.,.,TRBV7-6,TGTGCCAGCAGCTTAGAATTTCCGGGAATGAACACTGAAGCTTTCTTT,CASSLEFPGMNTEAFF
TRBJ1-2,.,.,TRBV18,TGTGCCAGCTCACCAGAGACTTCCAATGGCTACACCTTC,CASSPETSNGYTF
TRBJ1-4,.,.,TRBV5-8,TGTGCCAGCAGCCCAAAGGGGTTCGGTGAAAAACTGTTTTTT,CASSPKGFGEKLFF
TRBJ1-2,.,TRBD1,TRBV20-1,TGCAGTGCCAGGGGGCGAGTTGGCTACACCTTC,CSARGRVGYTF
TRBJ2-5,.,TRBD2,TRBV11-3,TGTGCCAGCAGCTTGGGACTAGCGGGGGCACAAGAGACCCAGTACTTC,CASSLGLAGAQETQYF
TRBJ2-1,.,.,TRBV18,TGTGCCAGCTCACCTTTCCCCTCTGAGCAGTTCTTC,CASSPFPSEQFF
TRBJ2-1,.,TRBD1,TRBV6-5,TGTGCCAGCCATGGACAGGGATCCCTAAATGAGCAGTTCTTC,CASHGQGSLNEQFF
TRBJ1-1,.,.,TRBV12-1,TGTGCCAGCAGCTTTCGGTGGACTGAAGCTTTCTTT,CASSFRWTEAFF
TRBJ2-3,.,TRBD2,TRBV6-2/TRBV6-3,TGTGCCAGCAGTTCCCACAGACTAGCGGGGGTTCCAGATACGCAGTATTTT,CASSSHRLAGVPDTQYF
TRBJ2-1,.,TRBD1,TRBV24-1,TGTGCCGCAGGGACAGGGGGCAGAGAGTACAATGAGCAGTTCTTC,CAAGTGGREYNEQFF
TRBJ2-5,.,TRBD1,TRBV5-1,TGCGCCAGCAGCTTGGTCACAGGGGGTACCCAAGAGTCCCAGTACTTC,CASSLVTGGTQESQYF
TRBJ1-6,.,TRBD1,TRBV19,TGTGCCAGTTCAGTGACAGGGTATAATTCACCCCTCCACTTT,CASSVTGYNSPLHF
TRBJ2-1,.,.,TRBV27,TGTGCCAGGCCCTCGGGGGGCCTGAGCTCCTACAATGAGCAGTTCTTC,CARPSGGLSSYNEQFF
TRBJ2-7,once,.,TRBV21-1,TGTGCCAGCAGCAAAAGCCATGGGGCAGTCTACTACGAGCAGTACTTC,CASSKSHGAVYYEQYF
TRBJ1-2,once,.,TRBV5-1,TGCGCCAGCAGCTTGGGGGGCGGGACCGCCTTGAACTATGGCTACACCTTC,CASSLGGGTALNYGYTF
TRBJ1-5,once,.,TRBV3-1/TRBV3-2,TGTGCCAGCAGCCACTCCGCGACAGGAAACAATCAGCCCCAGCATTTT,CASSHSATGNNQPQHF
TRBJ2-5,.,.,TRBV29-1,TGCAGCGTCCGCCCCGGTGAGACCCAGTACTTC,CSVRPGETQYF
TRBJ1-1,once,TRBD1,TRBV28,TGTGCCAGCCTCGCCCGCGGGTCAGGGGGGTTTACTGAAGCTTTCTTT,CASLARGSGGFTEAFF
TRBJ1-5,.,.,TRBV6-5,TGTGCCAGCAGTTACGAGGGCTATCAGCCCCAGCATTTT,CASSYEGYQPQHF
TRBJ1-3,.,.,TRBV3-1/TRBV3-2,TGTGCCAGCAGCCGTACCACCGCCGGGTTTGGAAACACCATATATTTT,CASSRTTAGFGNTIYF
TRBJ1-2,.,.,TRBV9,TGTGCCAGCAGCGTACCTATCGGCGGGGGGAACTATGGCTACACCTTC,CASSVPIGGGNYGYTF
TRBJ1-1,.,TRBD1,TRBV10-3,TGTGCCATCAGTGGGCGGGACAGCGGGGGGACTGAAGCTTTCTTT,CAISGRDSGGTEAFF
TRBJ2-1,.,TRBD1,TRBV30,TGTGCCTGGAGTGACAGGGGCAACTACAATGAGCAGTTCTTC,CAWSDRGNYNEQFF
TRBJ2-1,.,TRBD1,TRBV5-6,TGTGCCAGCAGCTGGACAGGGGACAGGTCCTACAATGAGCAGTTCTTC,CASSWTGDRSYNEQFF
TRBJ2-6,.,.,TRBV6-2/TRBV6-3,TGTGCCAGCAGCCGACAGGCTGGTGGGGCCAACGTCCTGACTTTC,CASSRQAGGANVLTF
TRBJ2-3,.,.,TRBV19,TGTGCCAGTAGTAGGCAACCCAGCACAGATACGCAGTATTTT,CASSRQPSTDTQYF
TRBJ2-1,.,TRBD2,TRBV4-3,TGCGCCAGCAGCCAAGATCTACTAGCGGGGGGGTCATGGCATGAGCAGTTCTTC,CASSQDLLAGGSWHEQFF
TRBJ1-1,.,TRBD1,TRBV10-2,TGCGCCAGCAGGGTCGGACAGGGGGCGGGTAAGGGGGCTGAAGCTTTCTTT,CASRVGQGAGKGAEAFF
TRBJ1-6,.,TRBD1,TRBV4-3,TGCGCCAGCAGCCGTGGGACAGAGGGTTCACCCCTCCACTTT,CASSRGTEGSPLHF
TRBJ2-2,.,TRBD2,TRBV24-1,TGTGCCACCAGTGATTTCTCTAGCGGATTGAACACCGGGGAGCTGTTTTTT,CATSDFSSGLNTGELFF
TRBJ1-4,once,.,TRBV15,TGTGCCACCAGCATAGCCTTTTCAACTAATGAAAAACTGTTTTTT,CATSIAFSTNEKLFF
TRBJ2-3,.,TRBD2,TRBV7-2,TGTGCCAGCAGCCCGGGACTAGCGGGGGGCACAGATACGCAGTATTTT,CASSPGLAGGTDTQYF
TRBJ2-1,once,TRBD2,TRBV3-1/TRBV3-2,TGTGCCAGCAGCCAAGCTAGCGGACTAGCGGGAGGGGGGAAGTTCTTC,CASSQASGLAGGGKFF
TRBJ2-2,.,TRBD1,TRBV7-9,TGTGCCAGCAGCTTAACAGGGGGCTCCACCGGGGAGCTGTTTTTT,CASSLTGGSTGELFF
TRBJ2-7,.,.,TRBV28,TGTGCCAGCAGTTTGCCAGGGTCAAGCTCCTACGAGCAGTACTTC,CASSLPGSSSYEQYF
TRBJ2-3,.,TRBD2,TRBV5-4,TGTGCCAGCAGCCCGACTAGCGGGGAGAGAGATACGCAGTATTTT,CASSPTSGERDTQYF
TRBJ2-1,.,TRBD2,TRBV11-2,TGTGCCAGCAGCTCGCTGAATAGCGGGAGGGCCAGGGATGAGCAGTTCTTC,CASSSLNSGRARDEQFF
TRBJ2-5,.,.,TRBV7-2,TGTGCCAGCAGCCCCAATCAAGAGACCCAGTACTTC,CASSPNQETQYF
TRBJ2-3,.,TRBD2,TRBV10-3,TGTGCCATCACCGCCGATGTAGCGGGAGGGCCCCCCACAGATACGCAGTATTTT,CAITADVAGGPPTDTQYF
TRBJ1-4,once,TRBD1,TRBV13,TGTGCCAGCAGCTTAGGCCATTTGACAGGGGTGACTAATGAAAAACTGTTTTTT,CASSLGHLTGVTNEKLFF
TRBJ2-3,few,.,TRBV4-3,TGCGCCAGCAGCCAAGATCAGAGGACAGATACGCAGTATTTT,CASSQDQRTDTQYF
TRBJ2-3,.,TRBD1,TRBV28,TGTGCCAGCAATCCCGCCGGGACAGGGAAAGAGGGTACGCAGTATTTT,CASNPAGTGKEGTQYF
TRBJ2-1,.,.,TRBV14,TGTGCCAGCAGCCAACTAGCGACGCCTTATTACAATGAGCAGTTCTTC,CASSQLATPYYNEQFF
TRBJ2-1,few,TRBD2,TRBV30,TGTGCCTGGAGTGGGCTAGCGGGAGAGGGATACAATGAGCAGTTCTTC,CAWSGLAGEGYNEQFF
TRBJ2-3,.,TRBD2,TRBV18,TGTGCCAGCTCACCACGTTCGTTAGGTAGCGGGAGATCGGGCACAGATACGCAGTATTTT,CASSPRSLGSGRSGTDTQYF
TRBJ2-2,.,.,TRBV6-5,TGTGCCAGCACCCCGGACTCCCTGAGAACCGGGGAGCTGTTTTTT,CASTPDSLRTGELFF
TRBJ1-4,.,.,TRBV10-1,TGCGCCAGCAGTGAGTCAGCGGGGCGCGAAAAACTGTTTTTT,CASSESAGREKLFF
TRBJ2-1,.,TRBD2,TRBV29-1,TGCAGCGGAACGCTCGGGGCTAGCGGAAACAATGAGCAGTTCTTC,CSGTLGASGNNEQFF
TRBJ2-3,.,TRBD2,TRBV20-1,TGCAGTGCTAGTTGGCGGGAGGGTGGGGATACGCAGTATTTT,CSASWREGGDTQYF
TRBJ1-1,.,.,TRBV4-2,TGTGCCAGCAGCCAAGGGTCGGGGAACACTGAAGCTTTCTTT,CASSQGSGNTEAFF